The source of this T cell receptor (beta chain) is a study of blood T cell repertoires in COVID-19. Study-level background: Sites in the United States, Italy and Spain provided acute and convalescent COVID-19 samples. The analysed material was cDNA or gDNA that came from T cells, B-cell-depleted T cells, or PBMCs.

The CDR3 totals 18 residues. Germline CDR1 is SGHTA and CDR2 is FQGNSA. Trimming at V came to 4 bases and at J to 5 bases, leaving 15 bases not matched to a gene. Original analysis: By means of reference gene primer amplification, nucleated cell counts were estimated. TCRdb's copy holds only in-frame clones and misses some; the assay was immunoSEQ multiplex PCR. The DNA gave D and trimming, while V, J and clone size come from that table. The sample has tens of thousands of clones, 89% seen once. Specimen: peripheral blood. The chain carries TRBV7-2 and TRBJ2-2; 8 bases line up with TRBD2. The receptor's source is a man aged 55 to 70 with acute or convalescent COVID-19. The CDR3 DNA sequence: TGTGCCAGCAGCTCAGCCTTCCGGGGGGGTTCCTGGACCGGGGAGCTGTTTTTT. This translates into CASSSAFRGGSWTGELFF.